The clone carrying this TCR beta chain was seen a few times. What it binds is unknown. At the time of sampling, donors were nominally healthy, though unrecorded immune exposures were likely. Germline CDR1 and CDR2: ENHRY and SYGVKD. This CDR3 is built from 15 residues. With V trimmed by 4 bases and J by 2 bases, 5 bases remained unmatched. The PCR had 60 Vbeta and 13 Jbeta primers. Data came from immunoSEQ multiplex PCR; TCRdb stores just in-frame clones and leaves some out. The repertoire includes about 100,000 clones, roughly 80% of them detected once, and around 7% sits in the top ten. The data are from a study of cytomegalovirus exposure and HLA in healthy donors. Study findings and constraints: Reports indicated that the classifier achieved high specificity and sensitivity in diagnosing cytomegalovirus status. In vitro experiments confirmed that three CMV-associated chains were specific for CMV antigens.

The sample taken for sequencing was PBMCs. The receptor was derived from a man in his forties in good health and CMV-seropositive. V usage is TRBV10-3 and J usage is TRBJ2-3, with 8 bases matching TRBD2. The chain's CDR3 is CAISGSGGATDTQYF. The CDR3, as DNA: TGTGCCATCAGTGGATCGGGGGGGGCCACAGATACGCAGTATTTT.